This TCR beta chain is from a study of human T cells and chemical hapten exposure. The overall study: In the roughly 24-week study, patients were dosed weekly with diphenylcyclopropenone on the scalp throughout. Slight differences in pooled library volume were the main source of varying TCR yields across samples.

TCRdb reanalysed the RACE reads using MiXCR and keeps one entry per CDR3 protein. The sample shows around 120,000 distinct CDR3 sequences, approximately 14% of them seen only once. V trimming: 7 bases; J trimming: 3 bases; junction bases outside the gene matches: 13. The germline CDR1 and CDR2 sequences are DFQATT and SNEGSKA (reference sequence). The length of the CDR3 is 16 residues. Time point of the sample: patch test 1, 2 weeks after DPC sensitization. Indicated treatment: therapeutic diphenylcyclopropenone sensitization with weekly scalp DPC. The genes are TRBV20-1 and TRBJ2-7, with TRBD2 matching 12 bases. The material sequenced was whole blood, taken in connection with sensitization to the hapten diphenylcyclopropenone (DPC). This TCR derives from a man aged 18 to 35 with alopecia areata. Some clones in this sample may be carry-over from other donors' samples. This chain's CDR3 is CSVKATSGGFYYEQYF. The CDR3 DNA is TGCAGTGTGAAAGCGACTAGCGGGGGTTTTTACTACGAGCAGTACTTC.